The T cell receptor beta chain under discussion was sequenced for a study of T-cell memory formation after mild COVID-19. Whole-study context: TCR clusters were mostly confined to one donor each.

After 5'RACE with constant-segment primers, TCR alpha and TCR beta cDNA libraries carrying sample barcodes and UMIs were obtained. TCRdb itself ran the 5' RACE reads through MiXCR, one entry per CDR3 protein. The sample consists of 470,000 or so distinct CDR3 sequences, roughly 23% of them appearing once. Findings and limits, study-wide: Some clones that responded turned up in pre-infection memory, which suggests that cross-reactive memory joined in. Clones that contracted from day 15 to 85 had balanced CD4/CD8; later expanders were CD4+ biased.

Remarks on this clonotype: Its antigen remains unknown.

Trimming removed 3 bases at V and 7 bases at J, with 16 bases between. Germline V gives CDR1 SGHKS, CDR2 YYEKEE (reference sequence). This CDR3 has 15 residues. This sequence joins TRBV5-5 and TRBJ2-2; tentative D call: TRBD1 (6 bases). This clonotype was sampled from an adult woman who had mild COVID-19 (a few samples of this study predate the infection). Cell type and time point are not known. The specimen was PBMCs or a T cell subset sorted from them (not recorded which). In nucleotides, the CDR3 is TGTGCCAGCAGCTGGCAGGGGAGTGACGGCGGGGAGCTGTTTTTT. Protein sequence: CASSWQGSDGGELFF.